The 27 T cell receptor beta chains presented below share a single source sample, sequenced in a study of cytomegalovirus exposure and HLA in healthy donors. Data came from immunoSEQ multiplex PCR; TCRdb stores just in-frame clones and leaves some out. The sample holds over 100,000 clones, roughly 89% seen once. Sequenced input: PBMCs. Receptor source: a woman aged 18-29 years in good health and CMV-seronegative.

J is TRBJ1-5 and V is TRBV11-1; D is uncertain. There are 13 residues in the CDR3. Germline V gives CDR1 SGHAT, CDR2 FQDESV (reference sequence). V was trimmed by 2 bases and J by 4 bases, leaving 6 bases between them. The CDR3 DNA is TGTGCCAGCAGCTTATCTCAGAATCAGCCCCAGCATTTT. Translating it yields CASSLSQNQPQHF.

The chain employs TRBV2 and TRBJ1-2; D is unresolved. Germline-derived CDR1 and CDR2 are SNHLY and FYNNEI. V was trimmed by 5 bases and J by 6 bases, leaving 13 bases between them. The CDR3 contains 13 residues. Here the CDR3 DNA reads TGTGCCAGCAGTTCGGTCGCGGGCAATGGCTACACCTTC. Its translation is CASSSVAGNGYTF. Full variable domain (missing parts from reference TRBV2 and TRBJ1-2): EPEVTQTPSHQVTQMGQEVILRCVPISNHLYFYWYRQILGQKVEFLVSFYNNEISEKSEIFDDQFSVERPDGSNFTLKIRSTKLEDSAMYFCASSSVAGNGYTFGSGTRLTVV.

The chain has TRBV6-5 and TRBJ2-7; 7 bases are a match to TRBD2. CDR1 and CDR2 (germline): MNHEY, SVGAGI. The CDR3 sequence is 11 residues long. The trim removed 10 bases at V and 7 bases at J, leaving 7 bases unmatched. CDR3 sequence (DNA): TGTGCCACCGGGGGGATAAGGGAGCAGTACTTC. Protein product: CATGGIREQYF.

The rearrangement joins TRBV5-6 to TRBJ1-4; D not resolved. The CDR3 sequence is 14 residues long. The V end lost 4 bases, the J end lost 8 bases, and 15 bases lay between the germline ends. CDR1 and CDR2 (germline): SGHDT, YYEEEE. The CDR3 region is CASSQYSMYEKLFF. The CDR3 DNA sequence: TGTGCCAGCAGCCAATACAGTATGTACGAAAAACTGTTTTTT.

For the CDR3, the DNA is TGTGCCAGCAGTTCCGGGACAGGGGTCTACGAGCAGTACTTC. Translation gives CASSSGTGVYEQYF. V usage is TRBV28 and J usage is TRBJ2-7; 10 nucleotides match TRBD1. From germline, CDR1 is MDHEN and CDR2 SYDVKM. CDR3 length: 14 residues. V was clipped by 4 bases and J by 3 bases; unmatched bases: 3. Full variable domain (remainder filled in from reference TRBV28 and TRBJ2-7): DVKVTQSSRYLVKRTGEKVFLECVQDMDHENMFWYRQDPGLGLRLIYFSYDVKMKEKGDIPEGYSVSREKKERFSLILESASTNQTSMYLCASSSGTGVYEQYFGPGTRLTVT.

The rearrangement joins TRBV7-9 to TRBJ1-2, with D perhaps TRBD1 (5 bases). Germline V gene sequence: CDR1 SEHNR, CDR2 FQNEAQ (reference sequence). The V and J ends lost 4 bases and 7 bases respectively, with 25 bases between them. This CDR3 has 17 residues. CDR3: CASSSTSPGQGGGGYTF. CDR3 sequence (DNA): TGTGCCAGCAGCTCTACATCCCCCGGGCAGGGAGGTGGTGGCTACACCTTC.

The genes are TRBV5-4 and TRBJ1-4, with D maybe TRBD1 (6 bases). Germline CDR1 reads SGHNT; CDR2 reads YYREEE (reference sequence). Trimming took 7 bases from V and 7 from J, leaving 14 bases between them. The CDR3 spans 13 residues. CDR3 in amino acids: CASSRGAGEKLFF. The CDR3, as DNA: TGTGCCAGCTCCCGGGGGGCGGGTGAAAAACTGTTTTTT. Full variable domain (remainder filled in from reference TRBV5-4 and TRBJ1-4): ETGVTQSPTHLIKTRGQQVTLRCSSQSGHNTVSWYQQALGQGPQFIFQYYREEENGRGNFPPRFSGLQFPNYSSELNVNALELDDSALYLCASSRGAGEKLFFGSGTQLSVL.

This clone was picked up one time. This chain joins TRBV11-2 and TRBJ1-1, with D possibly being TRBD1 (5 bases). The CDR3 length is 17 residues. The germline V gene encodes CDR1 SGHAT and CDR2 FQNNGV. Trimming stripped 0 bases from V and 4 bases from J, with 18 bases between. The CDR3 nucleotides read TGTGCCAGCAGCTTAGACCCTTGGTCAGGGCCGAGCACTGAAGCTTTCTTT. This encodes CASSLDPWSGPSTEAFF.

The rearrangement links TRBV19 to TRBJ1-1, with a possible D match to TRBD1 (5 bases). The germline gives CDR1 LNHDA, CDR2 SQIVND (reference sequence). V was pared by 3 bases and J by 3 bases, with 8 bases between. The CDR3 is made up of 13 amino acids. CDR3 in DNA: TGTGCCAGTAGTATCCTAGGGGACACTGAAGCTTTCTTT. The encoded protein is CASSILGDTEAFF.

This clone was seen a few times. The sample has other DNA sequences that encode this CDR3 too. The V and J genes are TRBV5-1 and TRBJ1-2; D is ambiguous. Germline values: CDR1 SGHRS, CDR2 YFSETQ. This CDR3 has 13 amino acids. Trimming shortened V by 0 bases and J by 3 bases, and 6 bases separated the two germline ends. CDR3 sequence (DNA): TGCGCCAGCAGCTTGGGCCGGGACTATGGCTACACCTTC. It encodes CASSLGRDYGYTF.

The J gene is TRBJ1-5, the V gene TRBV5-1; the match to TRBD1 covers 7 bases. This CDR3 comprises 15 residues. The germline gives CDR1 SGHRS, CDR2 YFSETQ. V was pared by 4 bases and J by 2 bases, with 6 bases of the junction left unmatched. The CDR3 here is CASSLQGLGNQPQHF. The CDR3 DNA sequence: TGCGCCAGCAGCCTACAGGGGTTGGGCAATCAGCCCCAGCATTTT.

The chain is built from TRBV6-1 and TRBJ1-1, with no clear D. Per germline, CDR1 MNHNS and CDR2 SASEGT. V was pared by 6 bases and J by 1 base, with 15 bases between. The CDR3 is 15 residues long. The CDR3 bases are TGTGCCAGCAGCAATAGCGGACGGCGGAACACTGAAGCTTTCTTT. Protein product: CASSNSGRRNTEAFF.

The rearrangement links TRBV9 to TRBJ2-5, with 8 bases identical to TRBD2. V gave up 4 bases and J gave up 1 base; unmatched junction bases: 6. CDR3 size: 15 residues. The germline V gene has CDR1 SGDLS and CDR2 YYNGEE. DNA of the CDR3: TGTGCCAGCAGCCCGTGGACTAGCTTCCAAGAGACCCAGTACTTC. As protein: CASSPWTSFQETQYF.

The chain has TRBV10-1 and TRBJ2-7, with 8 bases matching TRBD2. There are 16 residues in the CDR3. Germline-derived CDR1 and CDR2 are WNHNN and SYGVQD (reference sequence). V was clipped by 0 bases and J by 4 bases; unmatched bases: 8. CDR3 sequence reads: CASSESTAGARYEQYF. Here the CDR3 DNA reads TGCGCCAGCAGTGAGTCAACAGCGGGAGCCAGGTACGAGCAGTACTTC.

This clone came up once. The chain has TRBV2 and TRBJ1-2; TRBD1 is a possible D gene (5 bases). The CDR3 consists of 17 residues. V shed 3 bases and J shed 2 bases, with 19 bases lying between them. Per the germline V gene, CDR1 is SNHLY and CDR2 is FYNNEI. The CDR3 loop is CASSEAGRLISNYGYTF. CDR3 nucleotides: TGTGCCAGCAGTGAGGCAGGGCGCCTTATATCGAACTATGGCTACACCTTC.

The CDR3 coding sequence is TGCGCCAGCAGCTTTAGCGCAGACGAGCAGTACTTC. It specifies CASSFSADEQYF. The chain is built from TRBV5-1 and TRBJ2-7, with D perhaps matching TRBD2 (5 bases). This CDR3 comprises 12 residues. The germline gives CDR1 SGHRS, CDR2 YFSETQ. V dropped 2 bases and J dropped 5 bases, with 8 bases sitting between them.

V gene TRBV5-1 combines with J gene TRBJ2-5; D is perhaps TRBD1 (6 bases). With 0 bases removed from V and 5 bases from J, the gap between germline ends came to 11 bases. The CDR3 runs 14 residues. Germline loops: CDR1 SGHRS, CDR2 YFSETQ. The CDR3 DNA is TGCGCCAGCAGCTTGGCAGGGGATTTGGAGACCCAGTACTTC. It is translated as CASSLAGDLETQYF. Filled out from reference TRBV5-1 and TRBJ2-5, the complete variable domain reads KAGVTQTPRYLIKTRGQQVTLSCSPISGHRSVSWYQQTPGQGLQFLFEYFSETQRNKGNFPGRFSGRQFSNSRSEMNVSTLELGDSALYLCASSLAGDLETQYFGPGTRLLVL.

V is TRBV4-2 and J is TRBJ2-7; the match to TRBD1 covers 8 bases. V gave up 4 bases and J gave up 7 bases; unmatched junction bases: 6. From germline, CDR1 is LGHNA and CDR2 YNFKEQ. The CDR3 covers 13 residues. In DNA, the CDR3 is TGTGCCAGCAGCCCCAGGGGGCTGGAGGAGCAGTACTTC. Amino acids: CASSPRGLEEQYF.

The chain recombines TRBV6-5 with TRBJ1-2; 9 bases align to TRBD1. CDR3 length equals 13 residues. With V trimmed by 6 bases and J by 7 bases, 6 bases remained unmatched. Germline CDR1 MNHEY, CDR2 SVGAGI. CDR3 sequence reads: CASRPGQGLGYTF. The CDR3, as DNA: TGTGCCAGCAGACCCGGACAGGGGCTTGGCTACACCTTC.

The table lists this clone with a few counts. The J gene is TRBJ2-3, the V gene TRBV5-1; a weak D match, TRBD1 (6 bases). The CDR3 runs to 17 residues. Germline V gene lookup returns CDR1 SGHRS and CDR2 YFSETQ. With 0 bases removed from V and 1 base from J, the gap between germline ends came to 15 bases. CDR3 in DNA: TGCGCCAGCAGCTTGGCCCCAGGGGTAATAGGCACAGATACGCAGTATTTT. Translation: CASSLAPGVIGTDTQYF.

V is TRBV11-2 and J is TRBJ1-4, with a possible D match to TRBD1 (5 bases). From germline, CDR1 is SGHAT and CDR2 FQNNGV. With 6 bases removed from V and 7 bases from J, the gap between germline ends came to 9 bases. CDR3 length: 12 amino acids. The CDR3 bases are TGTGCCAGCAGGGGGGAGGGTGAAAAACTGTTTTTT. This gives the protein CASRGEGEKLFF.

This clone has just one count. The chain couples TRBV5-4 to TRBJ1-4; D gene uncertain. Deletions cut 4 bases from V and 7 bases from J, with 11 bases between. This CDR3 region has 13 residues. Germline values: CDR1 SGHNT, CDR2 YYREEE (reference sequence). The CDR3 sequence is CASSRHIGEKLFF. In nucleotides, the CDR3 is TGTGCCAGCAGCCGACACATAGGTGAAAAACTGTTTTTT.

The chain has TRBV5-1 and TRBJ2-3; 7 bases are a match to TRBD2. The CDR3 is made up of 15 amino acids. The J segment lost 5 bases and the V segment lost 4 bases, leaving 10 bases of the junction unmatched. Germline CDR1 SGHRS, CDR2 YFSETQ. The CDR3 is CASSLVGGGEDTQYF. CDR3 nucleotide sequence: TGCGCCAGCAGCCTAGTCGGCGGGGGTGAAGATACGCAGTATTTT. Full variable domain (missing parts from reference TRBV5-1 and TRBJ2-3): KAGVTQTPRYLIKTRGQQVTLSCSPISGHRSVSWYQQTPGQGLQFLFEYFSETQRNKGNFPGRFSGRQFSNSRSEMNVSTLELGDSALYLCASSLVGGGEDTQYFGPGTRLTVL.

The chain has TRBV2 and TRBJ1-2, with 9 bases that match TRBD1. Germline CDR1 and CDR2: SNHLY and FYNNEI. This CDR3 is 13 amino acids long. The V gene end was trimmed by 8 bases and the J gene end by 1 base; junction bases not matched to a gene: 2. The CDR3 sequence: CASQDRGNYGYTF. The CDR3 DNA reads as TGTGCCAGCCAGGACAGGGGTAACTATGGCTACACCTTC.

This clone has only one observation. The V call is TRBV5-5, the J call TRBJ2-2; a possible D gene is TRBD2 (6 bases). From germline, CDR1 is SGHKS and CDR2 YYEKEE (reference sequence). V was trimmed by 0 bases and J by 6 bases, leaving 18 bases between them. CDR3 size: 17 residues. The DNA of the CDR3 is TGTGCCAGCAGCTTGGAAATGCGGGGTCAATGGTCCGGGGAGCTGTTTTTT. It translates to CASSLEMRGQWSGELFF. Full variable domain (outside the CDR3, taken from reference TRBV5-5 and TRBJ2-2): DAGVTQSPTHLIKTRGQQVTLRCSPISGHKSVSWYQQVLGQGPQFIFQYYEKEERGRGNFPDRFSARQFPNYSSELNVNALLLGDSALYLCASSLEMRGQWSGELFFGEGSRLTVL.

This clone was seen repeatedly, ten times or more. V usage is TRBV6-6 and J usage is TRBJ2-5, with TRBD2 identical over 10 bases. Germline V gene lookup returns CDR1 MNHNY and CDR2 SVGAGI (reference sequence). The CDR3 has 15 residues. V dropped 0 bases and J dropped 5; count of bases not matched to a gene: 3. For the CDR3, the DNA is TGTGCCAGCAGTTACTCCGATAGCGGGGGGGAGACCCAGTACTTC. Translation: CASSYSDSGGETQYF.

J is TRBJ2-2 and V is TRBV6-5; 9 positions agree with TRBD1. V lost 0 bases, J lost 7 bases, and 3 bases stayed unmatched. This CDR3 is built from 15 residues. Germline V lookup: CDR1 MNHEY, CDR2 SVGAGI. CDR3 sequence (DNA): TGTGCCAGCAGTTACTCGGGACAGGGAGGCGGGGAGCTGTTTTTT. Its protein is CASSYSGQGGGELFF.